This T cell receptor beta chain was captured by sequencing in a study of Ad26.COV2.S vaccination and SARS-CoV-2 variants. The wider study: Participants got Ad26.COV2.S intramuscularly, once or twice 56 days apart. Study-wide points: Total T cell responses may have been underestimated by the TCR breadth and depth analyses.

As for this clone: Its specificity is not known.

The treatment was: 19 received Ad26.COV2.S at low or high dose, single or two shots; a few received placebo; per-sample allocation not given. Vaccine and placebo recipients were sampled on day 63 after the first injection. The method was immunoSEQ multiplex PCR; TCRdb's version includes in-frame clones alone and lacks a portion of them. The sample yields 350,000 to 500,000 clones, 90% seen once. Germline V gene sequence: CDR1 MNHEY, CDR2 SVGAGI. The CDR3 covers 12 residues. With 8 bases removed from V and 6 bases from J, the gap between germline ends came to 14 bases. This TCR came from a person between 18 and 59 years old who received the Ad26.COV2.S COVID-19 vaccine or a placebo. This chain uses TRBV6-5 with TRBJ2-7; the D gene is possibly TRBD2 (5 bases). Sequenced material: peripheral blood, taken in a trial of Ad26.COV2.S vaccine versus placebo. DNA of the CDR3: TGTGCCAGCTCTGGACTCTCGGGCGAGCAGTACTTC. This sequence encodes CASSGLSGEQYF.